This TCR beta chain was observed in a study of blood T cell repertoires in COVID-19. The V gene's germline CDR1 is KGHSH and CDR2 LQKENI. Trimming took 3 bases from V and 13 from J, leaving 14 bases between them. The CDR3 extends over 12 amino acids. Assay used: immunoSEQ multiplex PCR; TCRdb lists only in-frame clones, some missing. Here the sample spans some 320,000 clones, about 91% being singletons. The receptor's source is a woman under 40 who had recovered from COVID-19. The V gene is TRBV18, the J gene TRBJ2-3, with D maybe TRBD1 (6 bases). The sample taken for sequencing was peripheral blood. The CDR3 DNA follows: TGTGCCAGCTCACCCCCCGGACAGTGGAAGTATTTT. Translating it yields CASSPPGQWKYF. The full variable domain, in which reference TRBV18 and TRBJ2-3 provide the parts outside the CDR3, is NAGVMQNPRHLVRRRGQEARLRCSPMKGHSHVYWYRQLPEEGLKFMVYLQKENIIDESGMPKERFSAEFPKEGPSILRIQQVVRGDSAAYFCASSPPGQWKYFGPGTRLTVL.